These 18 T cell receptor beta chains share one sample of origin, sequenced in a study of OX40 agonist ivuxolimab in advanced cancers. This table comes from immunoSEQ multiplex PCR, and its TCRdb copy is limited to in-frame clones, with some not included. The table shows roughly 63,000 clones, with 80% to 85% occurring only once. This sample comprised CD4+ or CD8+ T cells sorted from blood, obtained in a trial of the OX40 agonist ivuxolimab. These receptors were collected from an adult with an advanced solid tumor such as melanoma, head and neck, liver or kidney cancer.

The V gene is TRBV30, the J gene TRBJ2-1; D is possibly TRBD2 (6 bases). The CDR3 totals 17 residues. Germline-derived CDR1 and CDR2 are GTSNPN and SVGIG (reference sequence). V was trimmed by 2 bases and J by 0 bases, leaving 17 bases between them. The CDR3 coding sequence is TGTGCCTGGAGTCACGGGACTTATATTAGCTCCTACAATGAGCAGTTCTTC. This gives the protein CAWSHGTYISSYNEQFF.

The chain has TRBV5-6 and TRBJ1-2; D remains ambiguous. There are 13 residues in the CDR3. CDR1 SGHDT and CDR2 YYEEEE come from the germline V gene. V lost 4 bases to trimming and J lost 7 bases, with 14 bases between them. The CDR3 loop is CASSPKGVSGYTF. For the CDR3, the DNA is TGTGCCAGCAGCCCTAAGGGCGTCTCTGGCTACACCTTC.

This clone was counted a few times. The chain employs TRBV5-6 and TRBJ2-7; D call uncertain. Trimming took 4 bases from V and 0 from J, leaving 11 bases between them. Germline assignment: CDR1 SGHDT and CDR2 YYEEEE. The CDR3 totals 14 residues. CDR3: CASSLPTGSYEQYF. The CDR3 nucleotides are TGTGCCAGCAGCCTCCCGACGGGCTCCTACGAGCAGTACTTC.

In its sample, this clone was seen once. This chain connects TRBV9 to TRBJ1-2, with a weak D call TRBD1 (5 bases). CDR1 SGDLS and CDR2 YYNGEE come from the germline V gene. Between the trimmed V and J ends, which lost 5 bases and 0 bases, there was a span of 20 bases. CDR3 length: 17 residues. The CDR3 DNA reads TGTGCCAGCAGGGCCGTCTTTACAGAGGGGACTAACTATGGCTACACCTTC. As protein: CASRAVFTEGTNYGYTF. The full variable domain, completed using reference TRBV9 and TRBJ1-2, is DSGVTQTPKHLITATGQRVTLRCSPRSGDLSVYWYQQSLDQGLQFLIQYYNGEERAKGNILERFSAQQFPDLHSELNLSSLELGDSALYFCASRAVFTEGTNYGYTFGSGTRLTVV.

The J gene is TRBJ2-7, the V gene TRBV7-8; D tentatively fits TRBD1 or TRBD2 (5 bases each). V was shortened by 3 bases and J by 4 bases, with 10 bases between the two germline ends. Per the germline V gene, CDR1 is SGHVS and CDR2 is FQNEAQ. The CDR3 covers 13 residues. The DNA of the CDR3 is TGTGCCAGCAGCTTGAGGGACGGGTACGAGCAGTACTTC. Amino acids: CASSLRDGYEQYF.

The chain joins TRBV6-5 to TRBJ1-1; 7 bases align to TRBD1. V was clipped by 0 bases and J by 1 base; unmatched bases: 2. This CDR3 is built from 15 residues. Germline lookup yields CDR1 MNHEY and CDR2 SVGAGI. CDR3 loop: CASSYSGQPNTEAFF. The CDR3 DNA reads TGTGCCAGCAGTTACTCGGGACAGCCGAACACTGAAGCTTTCTTT.

The genes are TRBV30 and TRBJ1-2; D perhaps matches TRBD1 (5 bases). This CDR3 contains 12 residues. Germline assignment: CDR1 GTSNPN and CDR2 SVGIG (reference sequence). The DNA for the CDR3 is TGTGCTAGGGGAAGGGGACCCTATGGCTACACCTTC. Its protein product is CARGRGPYGYTF.

There are a few counts of this clone. The chain couples TRBV4-2 to TRBJ1-2, with a tentative D call TRBD1 (5 bases). V lost 0 bases and J lost 2, with 13 bases in between. Germline loops: CDR1 LGHNA, CDR2 YNFKEQ. This CDR3 contains 16 residues. The CDR3 spells CASSQDSRQNNYGYTF. DNA for the CDR3: TGTGCCAGCAGCCAAGATTCCAGACAGAACAACTATGGCTACACCTTC.

The CDR3 nucleotides are TGTGCCAGCGTCTCCGGGACAGCCTTAGGGGGCAATCAGCCCCAGCATTTT. This encodes CASVSGTALGGNQPQHF. V is TRBV28 and J is TRBJ1-5; 7 nucleotides match TRBD1. V trimming: 8 bases; J trimming: 2 bases; junction bases outside the gene matches: 15. Germline lookup yields CDR1 MDHEN and CDR2 SYDVKM. The CDR3 extends over 17 amino acids.

V and J are TRBV7-9 and TRBJ2-1; TRBD2 matches at 7 bases. Germline lookup yields CDR1 SEHNR and CDR2 FQNEAQ (reference sequence). This CDR3 region has 16 residues. Unmatched junction bases numbered 4, after V lost 2 bases and J lost 0 bases. The CDR3 nucleotides read TGTGCCAGCAGCTTAAGAGCGGGAAGCTCCTACAATGAGCAGTTCTTC. It encodes CASSLRAGSSYNEQFF.

The rearrangement joins TRBV2 to TRBJ2-2; weak D call: TRBD2 (6 bases). The CDR3 extends over 14 amino acids. V was clipped by 7 bases and J by 8 bases, with 17 bases between them. Germline assignment: CDR1 SNHLY and CDR2 FYNNEI. CDR3 DNA sequence: TGTGCCAGCAAGGCGGGGCAGTGGACAGGGGAGCTGTTTTTT. Translated: CASKAGQWTGELFF. Variable domain in full (rest from reference TRBV2 and TRBJ2-2): EPEVTQTPSHQVTQMGQEVILRCVPISNHLYFYWYRQILGQKVEFLVSFYNNEISEKSEIFDDQFSVERPDGSNFTLKIRSTKLEDSAMYFCASKAGQWTGELFFGEGSRLTVL.

The genes are TRBV30 and TRBJ1-3; D not resolved. The CDR3 totals 11 residues. Germline V CDR1 and CDR2: GTSNPN, SVGIG (reference sequence). The ends were cut back, 4 bases at V and 0 bases at J, with 1 base in the middle. The CDR3 nucleotides are TGTGCCTGGAACTCTGGAAACACCATATATTTT. As protein: CAWNSGNTIYF.

The genes are TRBV11-2 and TRBJ1-5, with unresolved D. Germline CDR1 reads SGHAT; CDR2 reads FQNNGV. The CDR3 consists of 15 residues. V lost 0 bases and J 6 bases, leaving 12 bases between the germline ends. The chain's CDR3 is CASSLEGTEGQPQHF. CDR3 nucleotides: TGTGCCAGCAGCTTAGAAGGTACAGAAGGTCAGCCCCAGCATTTT.

CDR3 in amino acids: CASTGAGVGELFF. CDR3 bases: TGTGCCAGCACGGGGGCCGGGGTCGGGGAGCTGTTTTTT. The rearrangement uses TRBV7-8 and TRBJ2-2; D is perhaps TRBD1 or TRBD2 (6 bases each). This CDR3 has 13 residues. From germline, CDR1 is SGHVS and CDR2 FQNEAQ. Trimming removed 7 bases from V and 7 bases from J, with 13 bases in between.

The V and J genes are TRBV9 and TRBJ2-7, with 10 bases aligning to TRBD1. The germline V gene encodes CDR1 SGDLS and CDR2 YYNGEE. The V and J ends lost 6 bases and 1 base, in that order; junction bases with no gene match: 7. CDR3 length: 15 amino acids. CDR3 sequence (DNA): TGTGCCAGCAAACCTCGGGACAGGGGTTCCTACGAGCAGTACTTC. Amino acid sequence: CASKPRDRGSYEQYF.

The sample holds one count of this clone. This chain uses TRBV19 with TRBJ2-3; 8 bases are shared with TRBD2. The germline V gene encodes CDR1 LNHDA and CDR2 SQIVND (reference sequence). With 4 bases clipped from V and 1 base from J, the junction kept 4 bases outside the gene matches. The CDR3 length is 15 residues. In nucleotides, the CDR3 is TGTGCCAGTAGTACCTCAGCGGGGGGCACAGATACGCAGTATTTT. Its protein is CASSTSAGGTDTQYF.

By share of the sample, this clone is medium-sized. The gene calls are TRBV5-1 and TRBJ2-2, with D tentatively TRBD1 (6 bases). Germline values: CDR1 SGHRS, CDR2 YFSETQ. The CDR3 covers 14 residues. V was trimmed by 2 bases and J by 5 bases, leaving 10 bases between them. This CDR3 is CASSLQGYTGELFF. The CDR3 region has the DNA TGCGCCAGCAGCTTACAGGGTTATACCGGGGAGCTGTTTTTT.

The chain couples TRBV28 to TRBJ2-1; 7 bases are a match to TRBD2. In germline, CDR1 is MDHEN, CDR2 SYDVKM. CDR3 length: 16 residues. J lost 1 base, V lost 2 bases, and 5 bases had no gene match. The CDR3, as DNA: TGTGCCAGCAGTTTAGCTTCTAGCGGATCCTACAATGAGCAGTTCTTC. Protein sequence: CASSLASSGSYNEQFF.